These 25 T cell receptor beta chains came from one sample sequenced in a study of blood T cell repertoires in COVID-19. The protocol was immunoSEQ multiplex PCR, while the TCRdb copy is restricted to in-frame clones and leaves out a portion. Of 45,000 to 65,000 clones listed, around 81% are singletons. Source material: peripheral blood. The receptors here all came from a woman aged 80 or over with COVID-19, enrolled during active disease.

This chain uses TRBV4-1 with TRBJ1-5; D unclear. V was clipped by 8 bases and J by 4 bases, with 18 bases between them. This CDR3 region has 15 residues. Germline V gene lookup returns CDR1 MGHRA and CDR2 YSYEKL. The CDR3 sequence: CASCLTIRSNQPQHF. The DNA for the CDR3 is TGCGCCAGCTGTCTCACGATTAGGAGTAATCAGCCCCAGCATTTT.

This clone was detected once. CDR3 protein: CASSLLDSRPSYEQYF. CDR3 nucleotide sequence: TGTGCCAGCTCACTGCTGGACTCCCGGCCCTCCTACGAGCAGTACTTC. The genes are TRBV18 and TRBJ2-7; perhaps TRBD2 as D (5 bases). With 4 bases removed from V and 0 bases from J, the gap between germline ends came to 16 bases. CDR3 size: 16 residues. Germline CDR1 reads KGHSH; CDR2 reads LQKENI. Full variable domain (remainder filled in from reference TRBV18 and TRBJ2-7): NAGVMQNPRHLVRRRGQEARLRCSPMKGHSHVYWYRQLPEEGLKFMVYLQKENIIDESGMPKERFSAEFPKEGPSILRIQQVVRGDSAAYFCASSLLDSRPSYEQYFGPGTRLTVT.

The chain is built from TRBV13 and TRBJ2-3; TRBD2 matches 7 bases. CDR1 PRHDT and CDR2 FYEKMQ come from the germline V gene (reference sequence). The CDR3 consists of 15 residues. With 3 bases clipped from V and 1 base from J, the junction kept 4 bases outside the gene matches. The DNA for the CDR3 is TGTGCCAGCAGCTTTAAAAGCGGGGGCACAGATACGCAGTATTTT. It is translated as CASSFKSGGTDTQYF. The full variable domain, with the rest looked up from reference TRBV13 and TRBJ2-3, is AAGVIQSPRHLIKEKRETATLKCYPIPRHDTVYWYQQGPGQDPQFLISFYEKMQSDKGSIPDRFSAQQFSDYHSELNMSSLELGDSALYFCASSFKSGGTDTQYFGPGTRLTVL.

The chain employs TRBV5-1 and TRBJ1-4; 7 bases map to TRBD1. Looked up from germline, CDR1 is SGHRS and CDR2 is YFSETQ. Losses at the gene ends were 2 bases for V and 0 bases for J; bases not matched to a gene: 4. CDR3 length equals 16 residues. The CDR3 is CASSLLQGATNEKLFF. The CDR3 bases are TGCGCCAGCAGCTTACTTCAGGGGGCAACTAATGAAAAACTGTTTTTT.

J is TRBJ2-7 and V is TRBV7-9; 8 bases match TRBD1. V was pared by 3 bases and J by 5 bases, with 6 bases of the junction left unmatched. Germline V gene lookup returns CDR1 SEHNR and CDR2 FQNEAQ (reference sequence). CDR3 length: 14 residues. The CDR3 nucleotides are TGTGCCAGCAGCTTCTTGGACAGGGCAGACGAGCAGTACTTC. It codes for CASSFLDRADEQYF.

This rearrangement joins TRBV7-6 to TRBJ2-3, with D tentatively TRBD2 (5 bases). From germline, CDR1 is SGHVS and CDR2 FNYEAQ. The V end lost 4 bases, the J end lost 6 bases, and 14 bases lay between the germline ends. The CDR3 length is 14 residues. The DNA of the CDR3 is TGTGCCAGCAGCTCGACCTGGACTGGCGATACGCAGTATTTT. Protein sequence: CASSSTWTGDTQYF.

J is TRBJ2-1 and V is TRBV7-3, with TRBD2 matching 13 bases. After removal of 4 bases from V and 4 bases from J, the junction contained 10 bases not matched to a gene. Germline V gene data show CDR1 as SGHTA and CDR2 as FQGTGA. The CDR3 has 18 residues. For the CDR3, the DNA is TGTGCCAGCAGCTCCACGGGACTAGCGGGGATATTGTACAATGAGCAGTTCTTC. Translated, it gives CASSSTGLAGILYNEQFF.

This clone was counted only a few times. This sequence joins TRBV6-2 or TRBV6-3 and TRBJ1-4, with 7 positions matching TRBD1. Trimming took 0 bases from V and 6 from J; bases not matched to a gene: 7. The length of the CDR3 is 16 residues. The germline V gene encodes CDR1 MNHEY and CDR2 SVGEGT. CDR3 sequence reads: CASSYSAGGTDEKLFF. As DNA, the CDR3 is TGTGCCAGCAGTTACTCGGCAGGGGGTACGGATGAAAAACTGTTTTTT.

The chain combines TRBV2 with TRBJ2-5, with 12 nucleotides matching TRBD2. CDR3 length: 15 residues. CDR1 is SNHLY, CDR2 FYNNEI, per germline. V trimming: 8 bases; J trimming: 12 bases; junction bases outside the gene matches: 16. The DNA of the CDR3 is TGTGCCAGCGGTGGACTAGCGGGACCACCGGAGATCAAGTACTTC. Amino acids: CASGGLAGPPEIKYF.

The CDR3, as DNA: TGTGCCAGTAGTATAGCACAGGGTAAAAATCAGCCCCAGCATTTT. Residues: CASSIAQGKNQPQHF. The chain links TRBV19 to TRBJ1-5, with TRBD1 as a possible D gene (6 bases). CDR1 and CDR2 (germline): LNHDA, SQIVND (reference sequence). The CDR3 is made up of 15 amino acids. V was shortened by 1 base and J by 4 bases, with 11 bases between the two germline ends.

The V gene is TRBV6-1, the J gene TRBJ2-7, with 8 bases lining up with TRBD1. V gave up 1 base and J gave up 1 base; unmatched junction bases: 6. Germline CDR1 MNHNS, CDR2 SASEGT. The CDR3 extends over 16 amino acids. CDR3 sequence (DNA): TGTGCCAGCAGTGAAGGGGTGGGGGACAGGTCCTACGAGCAGTACTTC. Translation gives CASSEGVGDRSYEQYF.

The chain has TRBV29-1 and TRBJ2-5; D perhaps matches TRBD1 (6 bases). The CDR3 has 12 residues. V was trimmed by 8 bases and J by 5 bases, leaving 15 bases between them. Germline V gene lookup returns CDR1 SQVTM and CDR2 ANQGSEA. The CDR3 protein is CSLGQGTETQYF. CDR3 nucleotide sequence: TGCAGCCTGGGGCAGGGGACGGAGACCCAGTACTTC.

On this clone itself: One end of the junction does not line up with germline, which may come from a read error. CDR3 DNA: TGTGCCAGCAGCTCCACTAGCGGGAAGCTCTTC. Protein product: CASSSTSGKLF. The chain recombines TRBV6-5 with TRBJ2-1; 10 bases line up with TRBD2. Germline V gene data show CDR1 as MNHEY and CDR2 as SVGAGI. This CDR3 contains 11 residues.

This clone was observed a single time. The chain couples TRBV5-1 to TRBJ1-1; TRBD1 matches at 7 bases. This CDR3 contains 14 residues. V lost 0 bases and J lost 10; bases outside the gene matches: 9. CDR1 is SGHRS, CDR2 YFSETQ, per germline. In DNA, the CDR3 is TGCGCCAGCAGCTTGGGGGCAGGGGGTTTAGGAGCTTTCTTT. Protein product: CASSLGAGGLGAFF.

For the CDR3, the DNA is TGTGCCAGCAGCCCCTTAGCGCCCTCCTACGAGCAGTACTTC. This encodes CASSPLAPSYEQYF. The V gene is TRBV4-2, the J gene TRBJ2-7; D perhaps matches TRBD2 (5 bases). The CDR3 is made up of 14 amino acids. The V and J ends lost 4 bases and 0 bases respectively, with 10 bases between them. Germline CDR1 LGHNA, CDR2 YNFKEQ.

The V call is TRBV28, the J call TRBJ1-6, with D tentatively TRBD1 (5 bases). The germline V gene has CDR1 MDHEN and CDR2 SYDVKM. The CDR3 length is 13 residues. V was clipped by 8 bases and J by 4 bases, with 9 bases between them. CDR3 DNA: TGTGCCAGCGGGGCAGGGTATAATTCACCCCTCCACTTT. Encoded protein: CASGAGYNSPLHF.

The chain uses TRBV12-3 or TRBV12-4 and TRBJ1-5; weak D call: TRBD1 (5 bases). The CDR3 loop spans 13 amino acids. Trimming took off 6 bases at V and 3 bases at J, with 9 bases between the two ends. CDR3 sequence reads: CASSGTFNQPQHF. The DNA for the CDR3 is TGTGCCAGCAGCGGGACTTTCAATCAGCCCCAGCATTTT.

The genes are TRBV27 and TRBJ2-1; the D gene is possibly TRBD2 (6 bases). The germline V gene encodes CDR1 MNHEY and CDR2 SMNVEV (reference sequence). With 8 bases removed from V and 7 bases from J, the gap between germline ends came to 15 bases. The CDR3 is 13 residues long. CDR3 loop: CASLDYAYNEQFF. The CDR3 coding sequence is TGTGCCAGCTTGGACTACGCTTATAATGAGCAGTTCTTC.

The chain is built from TRBV21-1 and TRBJ2-1; the D call of TRBD2 is as the table states it, not checked on the DNA. TRBV21-1 is a pseudogene locus. The CDR3 is 12 amino acids. The CDR3 nucleotides are TGTGCCAGCAGCAATAGCGACCATGAGCAGTTCTTC. Residues: CASSNSDHEQFF.

The chain recombines TRBV29-1 with TRBJ2-6, with no clear D. With 5 bases removed from V and 0 bases from J, the gap between germline ends came to 8 bases. CDR1 is SQVTM, CDR2 ANQGSEA, per germline. This CDR3 comprises 14 residues. CDR3 protein: CSVSSASGANVLTF. The CDR3 DNA follows: TGCAGCGTTTCAAGCGCCTCTGGGGCCAACGTCCTGACTTTC.

V gene TRBV6-4 combines with J gene TRBJ2-3; D ambiguous. Germline-derived CDR1 and CDR2 are MRHNA and SNTAGT. This CDR3 is 14 amino acids long. The V gene lost 4 bases and the J gene lost 1 base, with 9 bases spanning the gap. Here the CDR3 reads CASSVGGGTDTQYF. CDR3 coding DNA: TGTGCCAGCAGTGTTGGCGGTGGCACAGATACGCAGTATTTT.

The chain employs TRBV9 and TRBJ1-4; D ambiguous. V shed 0 bases and J shed 7 bases, with 10 bases lying between them. Germline values: CDR1 SGDLS, CDR2 YYNGEE. The CDR3 contains 14 residues. The CDR3: CASSVEPTAEKLFF. CDR3 coding DNA: TGTGCCAGCAGCGTAGAGCCTACCGCTGAAAAACTGTTTTTT. The full variable domain, in which reference TRBV9 and TRBJ1-4 provide the parts outside the CDR3, is DSGVTQTPKHLITATGQRVTLRCSPRSGDLSVYWYQQSLDQGLQFLIQYYNGEERAKGNILERFSAQQFPDLHSELNLSSLELGDSALYFCASSVEPTAEKLFFGSGTQLSVL.

The chain uses TRBV2 and TRBJ1-1, with 7 bases aligning to TRBD1. The germline gives CDR1 SNHLY, CDR2 FYNNEI. V shed 3 bases and J 3 bases; nucleotides not matched to a gene: 1. There are 13 residues in the CDR3. The CDR3 DNA reads as TGTGCCAGCAGTGATACAGGGGACACTGAAGCTTTCTTT. Translating it yields CASSDTGDTEAFF.

V and J are TRBV3-1 (or the pseudogene TRBV3-2) and TRBJ1-4; D unresolved. Germline V gene data show CDR1 as LGHDT and CDR2 as YNNKEL (reference sequence). The CDR3 has 14 residues. Trimming removed 6 bases at V and 3 bases at J, with 11 bases between. Here the CDR3 DNA reads TGTGCCAGCAGGTCGGGTATGGCTAATGAAAAACTGTTTTTT. Translated, it gives CASRSGMANEKLFF.

The chain recombines TRBV16 with TRBJ1-5; 7 nucleotides match TRBD1. Germline CDR1 KGHSY, CDR2 FQNENV. The CDR3 is 14 residues long. J was trimmed by 1 base and V by 4 bases; bases with no gene match: 1. CDR3 residues: CASSPQGSNQPQHF. In DNA form, the CDR3 reads TGTGCCAGCAGCCCACAGGGGAGCAATCAGCCCCAGCATTTT.